This TCR beta chain was profiled in a study of cytomegalovirus exposure and HLA in healthy donors. Researchers ran the PCR with 60 Vbeta and 13 Jbeta primers. The method was immunoSEQ multiplex PCR; TCRdb's version includes in-frame clones alone and lacks a portion of them. This table holds over 75,000 clones, over 65% found once. Study-wide points: Follow-up analysis found HLA locus-dependent TCR association rates, highest for DRB1 and lowest for HLA-C.

About this clone itself: The antigen remains undetermined.

Germline V gene data show CDR1 as MNHNS and CDR2 as SASEGT. The length of the CDR3 is 14 residues. Trimming shortened V by 3 bases and J by 8 bases, and 16 bases separated the two germline ends. The clonotype comes from a man in his sixties in good health and CMV-seropositive. The genes are TRBV6-1 and TRBJ1-2; D might be TRBD1 (6 bases). Material: PBMCs. Written as DNA, the CDR3 is TGTGCCAGCAGTGAGGGGGCCAAAGGGGACGGCTACACCTTC. Translation gives CASSEGAKGDGYTF.